The 22 T cell receptor beta chains below all came from one sample that was sequenced in a study of beta chain features in type 1 diabetes. Broader study findings: When Type 1 diabetes patients were examined, their TCRB CDR3s proved moderately but significantly shorter in all four CD4+ subsets.

Expressed TCRB transcripts were sequenced because the entire RNA isolate underwent reverse transcription. TCRdb keeps only in-frame clones here, not all; method: immunoSEQ multiplex PCR. Of 300,000 to 450,000 clones listed, around a tenth are singletons. Their antigen targets remain unknown. The specimen was central memory CD4+ T cells from blood. These receptors were obtained from a man younger than 45 with type 1 diabetes.

The V gene is TRBV2, the J gene TRBJ1-1, with unresolved D. The germline V and J ends were trimmed by 0 bases and 1 base, with 6 bases remaining between them. The germline V gene has CDR1 SNHLY and CDR2 FYNNEI. The CDR3 totals 14 residues. The CDR3 spells CASSEAAGNTEAFF. In nucleotides, the CDR3 is TGTGCCAGCAGTGAAGCCGCCGGGAACACTGAAGCTTTCTTT.

The rearrangement uses TRBV7-9 and TRBJ2-1; 13 bases agree with TRBD2. The germline gives CDR1 SEHNR, CDR2 FQNEAQ (reference sequence). V was pared by 1 base and J by 8 bases, with 5 bases of the junction left unmatched. The CDR3 contains 16 residues. CDR3 coding DNA: TGTGCCAGCAGCTTAGGGACTAGCGGGAGTTCCCATGAGCAGTTCTTC. This encodes CASSLGTSGSSHEQFF.

This sequence joins TRBV4-1 and TRBJ2-2; D assignment may be TRBD1 or TRBD2 (6 bases each). In germline, CDR1 is MGHRA, CDR2 YSYEKL. The CDR3 runs 16 residues. V was trimmed by 4 bases and J by 0 bases, leaving 12 bases between them. The CDR3 loop reads CASSRNRDSNTGELFF. CDR3 sequence (DNA): TGCGCCAGCAGCCGGAACAGGGACTCGAACACCGGGGAGCTGTTTTTT.

This clone appeared a few times. The chain employs TRBV29-1 and TRBJ1-5; TRBD1 aligns across 8 bases. The CDR3 totals 15 residues. V shed 7 bases, J shed 6 bases, and the junction held 14 bases outside the gene matches. The germline gives CDR1 SQVTM, CDR2 ANQGSEA. Here the CDR3 DNA reads TGCAGCGGCCATTACAGGGGGGGCTTGGGTCAGCCCCAGCATTTT. It specifies CSGHYRGGLGQPQHF.

This clone was recorded at least ten times. The chain joins TRBV6-6 to TRBJ2-1; D remains ambiguous. There are 13 residues in the CDR3. In germline, CDR1 is MNHNY, CDR2 SVGAGI (reference sequence). V was clipped by 8 bases and J by 4 bases, with 12 bases between them. CDR3 nucleotides: TGTGCCAGCGCTCCTAGTGGGTACAATGAGCAGTTCTTC. Its translation is CASAPSGYNEQFF.

This clone was detected a few times. This sequence joins TRBV7-2 and TRBJ1-2; TRBD1 matches at 7 bases. Per germline, CDR1 SGHTA and CDR2 FQGNSA. V was clipped by 5 bases and J by 8 bases; unmatched bases: 5. CDR3 size: 12 residues. CDR3 in amino acids: CASSRDREGYTF. In DNA form, the CDR3 reads TGTGCCAGCAGCAGAGACAGGGAGGGCTACACCTTC.

Details on this clone: The sample holds other DNA sequences that translate to the same CDR3. This chain joins TRBV18 and TRBJ2-5; the D gene is possibly TRBD1 (5 bases). Per germline, CDR1 KGHSH and CDR2 LQKENI. The V end was cut by 3 bases, the J end by 2 bases, with 7 bases between. The CDR3 consists of 13 residues. Written as DNA, the CDR3 is TGTGCCAGCTCACCTCAGGGTCAAGAGACCCAGTACTTC. Its protein product is CASSPQGQETQYF.

This clone occurred many times. The chain joins TRBV7-8 to TRBJ1-5; no reliable D call. The ends were cut back, 1 base at V and 9 bases at J, with 13 bases in the middle. The germline CDR1 and CDR2 sequences are SGHVS and FQNEAQ. This CDR3 comprises 14 residues. CDR3 sequence (DNA): TGTGCCAGCAGCTTAGATGGGCTTTCGGGGCCCCAGCATTTT. As protein: CASSLDGLSGPQHF.

A few counts support this clone. The chain employs TRBV5-1 and TRBJ2-5; 10 bases agree with TRBD2. Unmatched junction bases numbered 7, after V lost 0 bases and J lost 5 bases. From germline, CDR1 is SGHRS and CDR2 YFSETQ. The CDR3 has 16 residues. CDR3 sequence: CASSLGNSGRRETQYF. The CDR3 coding sequence is TGCGCCAGCAGCTTGGGTAATAGCGGGAGGCGGGAGACCCAGTACTTC.

The rearrangement joins TRBV4-1 to TRBJ2-5; possibly TRBD1 for D (7 bases). Trimming cost V 4 bases and J 5 bases, with 11 bases left between them. Germline V gene data show CDR1 as MGHRA and CDR2 as YSYEKL. The CDR3 loop spans 13 amino acids. This chain's CDR3 is CASSPPGGETQYF. The CDR3 nucleotides read TGCGCCAGCAGCCCACCAGGGGGGGAGACCCAGTACTTC.

This clone showed up just a few times. The V gene is TRBV5-1, the J gene TRBJ2-1; D call uncertain. Germline CDR1 and CDR2: SGHRS and YFSETQ. The V end was cut by 0 bases, the J end by 10 bases, with 11 bases between. The CDR3 runs to 13 residues. CDR3 DNA: TGCGCCAGCAGCTTGGTCTCGATGGGAGAGCAGTTCTTC. This codes for CASSLVSMGEQFF. Drawing the rest from reference TRBV5-1 and TRBJ2-1, the complete variable domain is KAGVTQTPRYLIKTRGQQVTLSCSPISGHRSVSWYQQTPGQGLQFLFEYFSETQRNKGNFPGRFSGRQFSNSRSEMNVSTLELGDSALYLCASSLVSMGEQFFGPGTRLTVL.

This clone was seen a handful of times. One end of the junction varies from germline; a read error may be responsible. CDR3 residues: CASSEGAGWTQYF. The DNA for the CDR3 is TGTGCCAGCAGTGAAGGCGCTGGATGGACCCAGTACTTC. The rearrangement joins TRBV10-3 to TRBJ2-5, with D unresolved. Germline CDR1 reads ENHRY; CDR2 reads SYGVKD. The CDR3 is made up of 13 amino acids.

This clone was counted a few times. V and J are TRBV28 and TRBJ1-1; the D is unclear. Trimming cost V 5 bases and J 4 bases, with 17 bases left between them. The V gene's germline CDR1 is MDHEN and CDR2 SYDVKM. The CDR3 runs to 15 residues. The CDR3 protein is CASSLGATKGTEAFF. CDR3 DNA: TGTGCCAGCAGTCTAGGAGCAACAAAGGGCACTGAAGCTTTCTTT.

This chain uses TRBV7-8 with TRBJ2-7; D remains ambiguous. Trimming stripped 4 bases from V and 3 bases from J, with 7 bases between. Germline V gene lookup returns CDR1 SGHVS and CDR2 FQNEAQ. This CDR3 spans 12 amino acids. CDR3 coding DNA: TGTGCCAGCAGCTCCCCATACTACGAGCAGTACTTC. It yields the protein CASSSPYYEQYF.

V is TRBV5-4 and J is TRBJ2-7; tentatively, D is TRBD1 or TRBD2 (5 bases each). Trimming took 2 bases from V and 3 from J, leaving 12 bases between them. The CDR3 is 14 amino acids. CDR1 SGHNT and CDR2 YYREEE come from the germline V gene (reference sequence). CDR3 sequence (DNA): TGTGCCAGCAGCTTTCAAGGGACCCTCTACGAGCAGTACTTC. Its protein is CASSFQGTLYEQYF.

The V gene is TRBV29-1, the J gene TRBJ1-4, with TRBD1 matching 7 bases. With 4 bases clipped from V and 8 bases from J, the junction kept 4 bases outside the gene matches. This CDR3 spans 12 amino acids. CDR1 and CDR2 from the germline V gene are SQVTM and ANQGSEA. This CDR3 reads CSVGIQGEKLFF. CDR3 DNA: TGCAGCGTTGGGATACAGGGGGAAAAACTGTTTTTT.

This clone was observed a handful of times. The chain couples TRBV2 to TRBJ2-5; 16 bases are shared with TRBD2. CDR3 length: 18 residues. Germline V gene lookup returns CDR1 SNHLY and CDR2 FYNNEI. Germline trimming cut 5 bases from V and 5 bases from J; bases unmatched to any gene: 11. CDR3 region: CASSPGLAGGPSGETQYF. In nucleotides, the CDR3 is TGTGCCAGCAGTCCGGGACTAGCGGGAGGGCCCTCTGGGGAGACCCAGTACTTC. Looking up the rest from reference TRBV2 and TRBJ2-5 gives the full variable domain: EPEVTQTPSHQVTQMGQEVILRCVPISNHLYFYWYRQILGQKVEFLVSFYNNEISEKSEIFDDQFSVERPDGSNFTLKIRSTKLEDSAMYFCASSPGLAGGPSGETQYFGPGTRLLVL.

This clone was counted ten times or more. The chain has TRBV10-3 and TRBJ1-3; unclear D gene. CDR3 length equals 16 residues. Trimming pared 3 bases from V and 0 bases from J, leaving 12 bases between. The V gene's germline CDR1 is ENHRY and CDR2 SYGVKD. The CDR3 DNA sequence: TGTGCCATCAGTGAACGCAGTCCTAGCTCTGGAAACACCATATATTTT. Its protein is CAISERSPSSGNTIYF.

In its sample, this clone was seen a few times. The V gene is TRBV5-1, the J gene TRBJ2-2, with D perhaps matching TRBD2 (5 bases). V was shortened by 7 bases and J by 1 base, with 11 bases between the two germline ends. Per the germline V gene, CDR1 is SGHRS and CDR2 is YFSETQ. CDR3 length: 14 amino acids. The CDR3 DNA sequence: TGCGCCAGCTCCGACTACGGGAACACCGGGGAGCTGTTTTTT. It yields the protein CASSDYGNTGELFF.

This clone has more than one count but fewer than ten. The genes are TRBV7-8 and TRBJ2-3, with 8 positions matching TRBD2. Germline V lookup: CDR1 SGHVS, CDR2 FQNEAQ. The CDR3 loop spans 17 amino acids. Trimming took 1 base from V and 6 from J; bases not matched to a gene: 12. CDR3 sequence reads: CASSLVPSGSGPDTQYF. CDR3 nucleotides: TGTGCCAGCAGCTTAGTTCCCAGCGGGAGTGGGCCGGATACGCAGTATTTT. Full variable domain (rest looked up from reference TRBV7-8 and TRBJ2-3): GAGVSQSPRYKVAKRGQDVALRCDPISGHVSLFWYQQALGQGPEFLTYFQNEAQLDKSGLPSDRFFAERPEGSVSTLKIQRTQQEDSAVYLCASSLVPSGSGPDTQYFGPGTRLTVL.

V and J are TRBV5-1 and TRBJ2-3, with TRBD1 matching over 8 bases. Trimming cost V 4 bases and J 2 bases; bases outside gene matches: 9. CDR3 length equals 16 residues. Germline CDR1 and CDR2: SGHRS and YFSETQ. In DNA form, the CDR3 reads TGCGCCAGCAGCCGAACGTTGACAGGGGACACAGATACGCAGTATTTT. It is translated as CASSRTLTGDTDTQYF.

This clone was counted a few times. This rearrangement joins TRBV15 to TRBJ2-3, with D uncertain. Germline lookup yields CDR1 LNHNV and CDR2 YYDKDF (reference sequence). This CDR3 is 16 amino acids long. V was trimmed by 0 bases and J by 6 bases, leaving 16 bases between them. CDR3 nucleotide sequence: TGTGCCACCAGCAGAGATCTCAGTGCCCCATGGGATACGCAGTATTTT. Translated, it gives CATSRDLSAPWDTQYF. Using reference TRBV15 and TRBJ2-3 for the parts outside the CDR3, the full variable domain is DAMVIQNPRYQVTQFGKPVTLSCSQTLNHNVMYWYQQKSSQAPKLLFHYYDKDFNNEADTPDNFQSRRPNTSFCFLDIRSPGLGDTAMYLCATSRDLSAPWDTQYFGPGTRLTVL.